One sample yielded the 32 T cell receptor beta chains listed below, sequenced in a study of T cells in Graves' hyperthyroidism and ophthalmopathy. Amplified regions were TCR beta CDR3 sequences from RNA transcripts. Researchers ran a first-round RT-PCR on the TCR CDR3 using the HTBI primer set. TCRdb independently ran MiXCR on the multiplex PCR reads; one entry per CDR3 protein. The sample consists of 400,000 or so distinct CDR3 sequences, 13% to 15% of them appearing once. Sample: blood. The source is a woman between 55 and 75 years old with Graves' ophthalmopathy.

This clonotype was counted ten times or more. The CDR3 coding sequence is TGTGCCAGCTCCTATGGGGGCACCGGGGAGCTGTTTTTT. Its protein product is CASSYGGTGELFF. The chain combines TRBV12-3 or TRBV12-4 with TRBJ2-2, with D possibly called TRBD1 or TRBD2 (5 bases each). V lost 8 bases to trimming and J lost 4 bases, with 11 bases between them. This CDR3 region has 13 residues.

In this sample, this clonotype turned up many times. The gene calls are TRBV2 and TRBJ2-5, with D maybe TRBD2 (5 bases). V dropped 4 bases and J dropped 2 bases, with 5 bases sitting between them. Germline lookup yields CDR1 SNHLY and CDR2 FYNNEI. This CDR3 comprises 12 residues. The CDR3 spells CASSGEQETQYF. The DNA of the CDR3 is TGTGCCAGCAGTGGGGAGCAAGAGACCCAGTACTTC.

A few counts support this clonotype. The CDR3 protein is CASSLGSGRDNEQFF. In DNA, the CDR3 is TGTGCCAGCAGCTTAGGATCCGGCCGCGACAATGAGCAGTTCTTC. This sequence joins TRBV11-2 and TRBJ2-1; D call uncertain. Trimming took off 1 base at V and 5 bases at J, with 12 bases between the two ends. The CDR3 spans 15 residues. Germline V gene sequence: CDR1 SGHAT, CDR2 FQNNGV.

This clonotype was counted between two and nine times. The genes are TRBV5-5 and TRBJ2-5, with 8 bases fitting TRBD1. CDR3 length: 12 amino acids. Germline lookup yields CDR1 SGHKS and CDR2 YYEKEE (reference sequence). The V and J ends lost 4 bases and 5 bases, in that order; junction bases with no gene match: 1. In nucleotides, the CDR3 is TGTGCCAGCAGCCGACAGGGGGAGACCCAGTACTTC. Its protein product is CASSRQGETQYF.

The chain combines TRBV7-9 with TRBJ2-3; either TRBD1 or TRBD2 may supply D (5 bases each). The germline V gene encodes CDR1 SEHNR and CDR2 FQNEAQ (reference sequence). This CDR3 contains 17 residues. Trimming left V 7 bases short and J 0 bases short, with 20 bases between. The CDR3 protein is CASNPPEGLISTDTQYF. In DNA form, the CDR3 reads TGTGCCAGCAATCCCCCTGAGGGGCTTATTAGCACAGATACGCAGTATTTT.

The chain uses TRBV20-1 and TRBJ2-1; 12 nucleotides line up with TRBD2. Germline lookup yields CDR1 DFQATT and CDR2 SNEGSKA (reference sequence). V was clipped by 6 bases and J by 7 bases; unmatched bases: 7. The CDR3 consists of 14 residues. For the CDR3, the DNA is TGCAGTGCCCAGACTAGCGGGAGTACGAATGAGCAGTTCTTC. Its translation is CSAQTSGSTNEQFF.

Worth noting for this clonotype: An end of the junction does not agree with germline; a read error may underlie this. V gene TRBV28 combines with J gene TRBJ2-7, with 7 bases fitting TRBD1. The CDR3 length is 17 residues. Germline CDR1 MDHEN, CDR2 SYDVKM. As DNA, the CDR3 is TGTGCCGGCAGCCCCTTCGCGGAAGGGGGCTTTAGGGACGAGCAGTACTTC. This encodes CAGSPFAEGGFRDEQYF.

This clonotype was counted ten times or more. This chain links TRBV6-1 with TRBJ1-6, with 7 bases matching TRBD1. CDR1 and CDR2 (germline): MNHNS, SASEGT. V lost 3 bases and J lost 7; bases outside the gene matches: 3. This CDR3 is built from 14 residues. In DNA form, the CDR3 reads TGTGCCAGCAGTGACGGACAGGAGAATTCACCCCTCCACTTT. This gives the protein CASSDGQENSPLHF.

This chain links TRBV27 with TRBJ2-3; D is possibly TRBD1 or TRBD2 (7 bases each). The germline CDR1 and CDR2 sequences are MNHEY and SMNVEV (reference sequence). The CDR3 is 17 residues long. V lost 6 bases, J lost 4 bases, and 23 bases lay in between. CDR3 in amino acids: CASSRRGGDSRADTQYF. The CDR3 DNA reads as TGTGCCAGCAGCCGCAGGGGGGGGGACAGTCGCGCAGATACGCAGTATTTT.

This chain links TRBV7-6 with TRBJ2-4; D not resolved. The CDR3 contains 12 residues. Germline lookup yields CDR1 SGHVS and CDR2 FNYEAQ. Trimming cost V 5 bases and J 10 bases, with 12 bases left between them. CDR3: CASSPITEIQYF. CDR3 nucleotides: TGTGCCAGCAGCCCCATAACGGAGATTCAGTACTTC.

This sequence joins TRBV25-1 and TRBJ1-2; D is unresolved. Looked up from germline, CDR1 is MGHDK and CDR2 is SYGVNS. This CDR3 has 13 residues. V dropped 2 bases and J dropped 2 bases, with 6 bases sitting between them. CDR3 nucleotide sequence: TGTGCCAGCAGTGAAGGGTGGAACTATGGCTACACCTTC. Translated: CASSEGWNYGYTF.

The table lists this clonotype with a few counts. The CDR3: CASSQERGTLLREQYF. The CDR3 DNA is TGCGCCAGCAGCCAAGAGCGCGGGACTCTCCTACGGGAGCAGTACTTC. This chain links TRBV4-1 with TRBJ2-7; possible D gene TRBD2, 6 bases. The germline V gene has CDR1 MGHRA and CDR2 YSYEKL. The V gene lost 0 bases and the J gene lost 7 bases, with 19 bases spanning the gap. This CDR3 is 16 amino acids long.

This clonotype was detected ten times or more. The chain links TRBV5-1 to TRBJ2-6; D not resolved. Trimming pared 1 base from V and 2 bases from J, leaving 4 bases between. The V gene's germline CDR1 is SGHRS and CDR2 YFSETQ. The CDR3 has 14 residues. CDR3 sequence: CASSLTAGANVLTF. CDR3 coding DNA: TGCGCCAGCAGCTTGACGGCTGGGGCCAACGTCCTGACTTTC.

Comments on this clonotype: A much larger clone is a single base away; this may be a read error. This rearrangement joins TRBV10-3 to TRBJ2-7, with D tentatively TRBD2 (6 bases). CDR3 length equals 13 residues. Per germline, CDR1 ENHRY and CDR2 SYGVKD. The CDR3 loop is CATGRADYYGQYF. The CDR3 DNA follows: TGTGCCACCGGGAGAGCGGATTACTACGGGCAGTACTTC.

This clonotype showed up many times. This sequence joins TRBV18 and TRBJ2-2, with unresolved D. V lost 3 bases, J lost 6 bases, and 11 bases lay in between. This CDR3 comprises 14 residues. From germline, CDR1 is KGHSH and CDR2 LQKENI. The CDR3 sequence: CASSPDRSAGELFF. The CDR3 DNA follows: TGTGCCAGCTCACCGGACCGCTCTGCCGGGGAGCTGTTTTTT.

Details on this clonotype: At one end the junction does not follow the germline gene, possibly because of a read error. The chain carries TRBV6-1 and TRBJ2-7; the D gene is possibly TRBD2 (6 bases). CDR1 and CDR2 (germline): MNHNS, SASEGT. The CDR3 extends over 14 amino acids. This chain's CDR3 is CASSVAEDSYGQYF. CDR3 sequence (DNA): TGTGCCAGCAGTGTAGCGGAGGACTCCTACGGGCAGTACTTC.

This clonotype came up many times. This chain joins TRBV28 and TRBJ2-3; 8 bases align to TRBD1. V lost 5 bases, J lost 3 bases, and 13 bases stayed unmatched. Germline V gene sequence: CDR1 MDHEN, CDR2 SYDVKM. The length of the CDR3 is 17 residues. The CDR3 reads CASSHLRGPRGTDTQYF. The CDR3 region has the DNA TGTGCCAGCAGTCATCTCAGGGGGCCCAGGGGGACAGATACGCAGTATTTT.

This clonotype was observed many times. The V gene is TRBV27, the J gene TRBJ2-3; D may correspond to TRBD1 or TRBD2 (5 bases each). CDR1 and CDR2 (germline): MNHEY, SMNVEV (reference sequence). V lost 5 bases and J 1 base, leaving 16 bases between the germline ends. There are 16 residues in the CDR3. In DNA form, the CDR3 reads TGTGCCAGCAGTCAACTACCAGGGAGAGGCACAGATACGCAGTATTTT. It yields the protein CASSQLPGRGTDTQYF.

This rearrangement joins TRBV7-9 to TRBJ2-7; perhaps TRBD2 as D (6 bases). With 5 bases removed from V and 3 bases from J, the gap between germline ends came to 17 bases. The CDR3 has 15 residues. Germline V CDR1 and CDR2: SEHNR, FQNEAQ (reference sequence). The CDR3 region is CASSQRVSEGYEQYF. Written as DNA, the CDR3 is TGTGCCAGCAGCCAAAGGGTCTCGGAGGGCTACGAGCAGTACTTC.

At least ten counts were recorded for this clonotype. The chain is built from TRBV11-2 and TRBJ2-1, with 7 bases lining up with TRBD2. V shed 4 bases and J 10 bases; nucleotides not matched to a gene: 34. This CDR3 is built from 22 residues. In germline, CDR1 is SGHAT, CDR2 FQNNGV. The chain's CDR3 is CASSSLHLRWAGALGEANEQFF. CDR3 bases: TGTGCCAGCAGCTCCCTCCACCTAAGATGGGCGGGAGCCCTCGGGGAAGCGAACGAGCAGTTCTTC.

The chain carries TRBV27 and TRBJ2-5; no reliable D call. V lost 4 bases and J lost 7, with 19 bases in between. This CDR3 has 15 residues. Germline loops: CDR1 MNHEY, CDR2 SMNVEV (reference sequence). CDR3 DNA sequence: TGTGCCAGCAGTTCGAGAGACCCGCGAGCTGGGACCCAGTACTTC. As protein: CASSSRDPRAGTQYF.

To note about this clonotype: One end of the junction fails to match germline, which may point to a read error. The rearrangement links TRBV6-2 or TRBV6-3 to TRBJ1-1; no reliable D call. The V gene's germline CDR1 is MNHEY and CDR2 SVGEGT. The length of the CDR3 is 12 residues. The CDR3 protein is CASSDSIGEAFF. The CDR3 DNA follows: TGTGCCAGCAGTGACTCCATAGGGGAAGCTTTCTTT.

Concerning this clonotype itself: Mismatch with germline at one junction end may stem from a read error. The V call is TRBV29-1, the J call TRBJ2-5; a weak D match, TRBD2 (7 bases). This CDR3 is 12 amino acids long. CDR1 and CDR2 (germline): SQVTM, ANQGSEA. CDR3 sequence (DNA): TGCAGCGTTGGGGGGGGACAAGAGACCCGGTACTTC. Its translation: CSVGGGQETRYF.

This clonotype showed up many times. V gene TRBV30 combines with J gene TRBJ2-3; D is uncertain. Germline V gene lookup returns CDR1 GTSNPN and CDR2 SVGIG (reference sequence). The germline V and J ends were trimmed by 5 bases and 1 base, with 10 bases remaining between them. The CDR3 extends over 13 amino acids. CDR3 loop: CAWGPTGTDTQYF. For the CDR3, the DNA is TGTGCCTGGGGACCCACTGGCACAGATACGCAGTATTTT.

This clonotype has ten or more counts. V and J are TRBV20-1 and TRBJ2-7; weak D call: TRBD2 (6 bases). The CDR3 spans 15 residues. Germline loops: CDR1 DFQATT, CDR2 SNEGSKA (reference sequence). Trimming took off 2 bases at V and 1 base at J, with 15 bases between the two ends. CDR3 region: CSARPRGGKSYEQYF. CDR3 bases: TGCAGTGCTAGACCTAGGGGCGGGAAATCCTACGAGCAGTACTTC.

Of note for this clonotype: A read error is possible here, since a much larger clone lies one base away. The chain has TRBV7-3 and TRBJ2-3; 8 positions match TRBD2. The CDR3 runs to 15 residues. Germline loops: CDR1 SGHTA, CDR2 FQGTGA. CDR3 nucleotide sequence: TGTGCCGGCAGCTTTCAGGCGGGAGGTCCCGATACGCAGTATTTT. It specifies CAGSFQAGGPDTQYF.

There are many counts of this clonotype. The chain carries TRBV6-2 or TRBV6-3 and TRBJ1-1; D gene uncertain. The V gene's germline CDR1 is MNHEY and CDR2 SVGEGT. V gave up 2 bases and J gave up 1 base, with 11 bases separating them. The CDR3 runs 15 residues. The CDR3, as DNA: TGTGCCAGCAGTTACGGTCTCTCAGGGAACACTGAAGCTTTCTTT. Translated, it gives CASSYGLSGNTEAFF.

This clonotype was detected ten times or more. V usage is TRBV24-1 and J usage is TRBJ2-7; D gene uncertain. V was trimmed by 6 bases and J by 3 bases, leaving 11 bases between them. Germline CDR1 is KGHDR and CDR2 is SFDVKD. The CDR3 has 13 amino acids. CDR3 nucleotides: TGTGCCACCAGTAGCGCCGTGGACTACGAGCAGTACTTC. This gives the protein CATSSAVDYEQYF.

This clonotype was seen at least ten times. CDR3 DNA: TGCAGTGCTAGAGATTTCCCAACTAGCAATCAGCCCCAGCATTTT. Protein product: CSARDFPTSNQPQHF. The J gene is TRBJ1-5, the V gene TRBV20-1; no definite D call. CDR3 length equals 15 residues. CDR1 DFQATT and CDR2 SNEGSKA come from the germline V gene (reference sequence). V dropped 0 bases and J dropped 0 bases, with 9 bases sitting between them.

In its sample, this clonotype was seen once. This may come from a read error, since a much larger clone is one base off. The chain has TRBV5-1 and TRBJ1-4; D unresolved. Between the trimmed V and J ends, which lost 4 bases and 8 bases, there was a span of 18 bases. CDR3 size: 15 residues. Germline V CDR1 and CDR2: SGHRS, YFSETQ. Here the CDR3 DNA reads TGCGCCAGCAGCCCGGTTTCTCAGTCTTCCGAAAAACTGTTTTTT. This translates into CASSPVSQSSEKLFF.

This clonotype was seen ten or more times. V is TRBV28 and J is TRBJ2-1, with 8 bases identical to TRBD2. J lost 6 bases, V lost 7 bases, and 11 bases had no gene match. CDR1 and CDR2 from the germline V gene are MDHEN and SYDVKM. This CDR3 contains 15 residues. CDR3 region: CASTATGGPSNEQFF. CDR3 nucleotide sequence: TGTGCCAGCACGGCGACGGGAGGGCCTTCCAATGAGCAGTTCTTC.

This clonotype was observed many times. This sequence joins TRBV24-1 and TRBJ2-1; TRBD2 aligns across 15 bases. V lost 2 bases to trimming and J lost 9 bases; unmatched junction nucleotides: 7. The CDR3 has 17 amino acids. Germline CDR1 and CDR2: KGHDR and SFDVKD. The CDR3 sequence is CATSDSWTSGRVVEQFF. CDR3 DNA sequence: TGTGCCACCAGTGATTCCTGGACTAGCGGGAGGGTAGTTGAGCAGTTCTTC.